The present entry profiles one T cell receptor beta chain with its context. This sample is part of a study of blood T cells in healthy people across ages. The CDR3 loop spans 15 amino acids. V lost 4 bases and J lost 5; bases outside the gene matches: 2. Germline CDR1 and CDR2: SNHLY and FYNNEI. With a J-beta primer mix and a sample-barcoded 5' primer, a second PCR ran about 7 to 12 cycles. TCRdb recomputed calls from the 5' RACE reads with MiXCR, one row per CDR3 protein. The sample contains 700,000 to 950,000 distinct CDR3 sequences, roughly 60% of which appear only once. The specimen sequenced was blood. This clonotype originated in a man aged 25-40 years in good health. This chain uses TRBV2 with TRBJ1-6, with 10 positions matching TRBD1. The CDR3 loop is CASSAGTGDNSPLHF. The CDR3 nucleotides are TGTGCCAGCAGTGCGGGGACAGGGGATAATTCACCCCTCCACTTT.